Reported below is one T cell receptor (beta chain). Its antigen remains unidentified. The data derive from a study of T cells after yellow fever vaccination. General study results and limits: FACS-sorted repertoires might harbor abundant contaminating clonotypes from the bulk population.

Making TCR cDNA involved 5'RACE template switching, which added UMIs and a universal primer site. Each CDR3 protein gets one entry after TCRdb re-called the 5' RACE reads with MiXCR. The sample has about 220,000 distinct CDR3 sequences, 3.2% seen once. Germline V gene lookup returns CDR1 SGHTA and CDR2 FQGNSA. The V end lost 3 bases, the J end lost 0 bases, and 14 bases lay between the germline ends. This CDR3 is 16 amino acids long. The rearrangement links TRBV7-2 to TRBJ2-5; a weak D match, TRBD2 (5 bases). This receptor was taken from a man between 18 and 35 years old who received the YFV17D yellow fever vaccine. Sequenced here: CD4+ T cells sorted from PBMCs, sampled 10 days after the yellow fever booster vaccination. The CDR3 spells CASSLSVVGDQETQYF. The CDR3 bases are TGTGCCAGCAGCTTGAGCGTGGTCGGGGACCAAGAGACCCAGTACTTC. Together with reference TRBV7-2 and TRBJ2-5, the CDR3 gives the full variable domain: GAGVSQSPSNKVTEKGKDVELRCDPISGHTALYWYRQSLGQGLEFLIYFQGNSAPDKSGLPSDRFSAERTGGSVSTLTIQRTQQEDSAVYLCASSLSVVGDQETQYFGPGTRLLVL.